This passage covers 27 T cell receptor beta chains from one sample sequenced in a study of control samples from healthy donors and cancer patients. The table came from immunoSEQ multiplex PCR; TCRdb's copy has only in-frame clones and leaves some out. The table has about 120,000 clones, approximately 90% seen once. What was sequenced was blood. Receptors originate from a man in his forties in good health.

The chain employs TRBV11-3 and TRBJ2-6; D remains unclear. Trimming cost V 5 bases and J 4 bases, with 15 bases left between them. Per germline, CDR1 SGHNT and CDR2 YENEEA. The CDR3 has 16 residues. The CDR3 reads CASSQPTVQGANVLTF. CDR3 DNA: TGTGCCAGCAGCCAACCGACCGTTCAGGGGGCCAACGTCCTGACTTTC.

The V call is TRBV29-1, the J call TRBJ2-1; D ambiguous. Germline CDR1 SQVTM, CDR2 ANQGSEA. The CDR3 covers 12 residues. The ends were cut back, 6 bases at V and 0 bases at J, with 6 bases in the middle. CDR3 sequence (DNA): TGCAGCGTCCGGAGCTCCTACAATGAGCAGTTCTTC. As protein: CSVRSSYNEQFF.

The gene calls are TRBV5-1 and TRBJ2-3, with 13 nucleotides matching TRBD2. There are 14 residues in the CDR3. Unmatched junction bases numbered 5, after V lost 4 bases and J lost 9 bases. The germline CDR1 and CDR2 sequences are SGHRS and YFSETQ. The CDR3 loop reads CASSGTTSGGTQYF. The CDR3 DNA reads TGCGCCAGCAGCGGAACGACTAGCGGGGGGACGCAGTATTTT.

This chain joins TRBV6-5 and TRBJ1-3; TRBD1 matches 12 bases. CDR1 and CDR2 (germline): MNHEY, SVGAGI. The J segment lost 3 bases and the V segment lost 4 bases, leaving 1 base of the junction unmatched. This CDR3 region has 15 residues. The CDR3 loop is CASSWDRGHGNTIYF. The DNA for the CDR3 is TGTGCCAGCAGTTGGGACAGGGGGCATGGAAACACCATATATTTT.

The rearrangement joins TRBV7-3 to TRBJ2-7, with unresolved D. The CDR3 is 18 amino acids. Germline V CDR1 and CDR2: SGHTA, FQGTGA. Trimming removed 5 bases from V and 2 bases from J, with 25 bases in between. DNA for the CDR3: TGTGCCAGCAGCCGTTACGCTGGGCCAATTTTCGGTACCTACGAGCAGTACTTC. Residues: CASSRYAGPIFGTYEQYF.

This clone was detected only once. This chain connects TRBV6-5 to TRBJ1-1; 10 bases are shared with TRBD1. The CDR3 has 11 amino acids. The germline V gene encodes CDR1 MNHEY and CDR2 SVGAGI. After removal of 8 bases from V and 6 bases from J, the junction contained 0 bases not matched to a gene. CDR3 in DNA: TGTGCCAGCGGACAGGGGGCTGAAGCTTTCTTT. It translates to CASGQGAEAFF.

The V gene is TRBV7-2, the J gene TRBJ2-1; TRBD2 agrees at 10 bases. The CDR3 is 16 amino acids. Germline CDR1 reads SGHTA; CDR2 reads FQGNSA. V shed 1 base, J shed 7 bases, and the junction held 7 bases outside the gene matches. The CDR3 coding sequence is TGTGCCAGCAGCTTAGACTTCGCTAGCGGGGGTAATGAGCAGTTCTTC. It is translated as CASSLDFASGGNEQFF.

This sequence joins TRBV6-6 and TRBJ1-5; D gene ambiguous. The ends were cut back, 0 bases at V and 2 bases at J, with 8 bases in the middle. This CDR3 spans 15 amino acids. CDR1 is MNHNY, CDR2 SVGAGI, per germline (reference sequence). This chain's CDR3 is CASSYSRTGNQPQHF. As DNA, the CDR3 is TGTGCCAGCAGTTACTCTAGAACAGGCAATCAGCCCCAGCATTTT.

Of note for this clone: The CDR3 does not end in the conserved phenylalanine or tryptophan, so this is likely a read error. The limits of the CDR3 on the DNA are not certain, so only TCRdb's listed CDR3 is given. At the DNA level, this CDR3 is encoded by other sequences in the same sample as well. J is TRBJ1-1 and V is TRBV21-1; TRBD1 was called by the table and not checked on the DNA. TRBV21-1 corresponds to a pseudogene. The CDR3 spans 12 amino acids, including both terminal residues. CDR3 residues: CASILIQGPLGS.

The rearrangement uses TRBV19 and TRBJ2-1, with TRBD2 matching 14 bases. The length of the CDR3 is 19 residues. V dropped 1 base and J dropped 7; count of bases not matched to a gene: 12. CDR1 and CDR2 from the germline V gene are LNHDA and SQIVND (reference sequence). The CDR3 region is CASSIGLGLAGAITNEQFF. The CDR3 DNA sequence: TGTGCCAGTAGTATAGGTTTGGGACTAGCGGGGGCGATAACAAATGAGCAGTTCTTC.

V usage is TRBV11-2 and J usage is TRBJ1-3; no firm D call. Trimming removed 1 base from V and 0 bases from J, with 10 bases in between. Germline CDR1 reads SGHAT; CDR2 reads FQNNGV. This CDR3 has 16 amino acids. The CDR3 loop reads CASSLAAGPSGNTIYF. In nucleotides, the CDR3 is TGTGCCAGCAGCTTAGCCGCGGGCCCCTCTGGAAACACCATATATTTT.

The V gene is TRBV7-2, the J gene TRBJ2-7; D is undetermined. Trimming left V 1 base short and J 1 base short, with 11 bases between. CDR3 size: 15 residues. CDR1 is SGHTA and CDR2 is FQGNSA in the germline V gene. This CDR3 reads CASSLDWVASYEQYF. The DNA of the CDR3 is TGTGCCAGCAGCTTAGACTGGGTCGCATCCTACGAGCAGTACTTC. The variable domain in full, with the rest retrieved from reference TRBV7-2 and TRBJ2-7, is GAGVSQSPSNKVTEKGKDVELRCDPISGHTALYWYRQSLGQGLEFLIYFQGNSAPDKSGLPSDRFSAERTGGSVSTLTIQRTQQEDSAVYLCASSLDWVASYEQYFGPGTRLTVT.

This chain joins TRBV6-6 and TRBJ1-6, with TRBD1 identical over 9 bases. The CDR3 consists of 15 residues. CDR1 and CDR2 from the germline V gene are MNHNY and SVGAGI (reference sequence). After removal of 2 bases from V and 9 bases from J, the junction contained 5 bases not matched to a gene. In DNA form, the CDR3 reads TGTGCCAGCAGTTACCCCGGACAGGGGACTTCACCCCTCCACTTT. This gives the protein CASSYPGQGTSPLHF.

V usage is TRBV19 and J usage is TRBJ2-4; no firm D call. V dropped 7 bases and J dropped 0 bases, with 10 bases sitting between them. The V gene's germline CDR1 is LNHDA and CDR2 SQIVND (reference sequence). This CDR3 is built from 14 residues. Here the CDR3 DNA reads TGTGCCAGTAAGGCACATCTAGCCAAAAACATTCAGTACTTC. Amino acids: CASKAHLAKNIQYF.

CDR3 bases: TGTGCCAGCAGCTTAGCGGGACACAGTCTCACAGATACGCAGTATTTT. Translation: CASSLAGHSLTDTQYF. The chain has TRBV7-9 and TRBJ2-3; perhaps TRBD1 as D (6 bases). In germline, CDR1 is SEHNR, CDR2 FQNEAQ (reference sequence). This CDR3 is 16 amino acids long. V lost 0 bases, J lost 2 bases, and 12 bases lay in between.

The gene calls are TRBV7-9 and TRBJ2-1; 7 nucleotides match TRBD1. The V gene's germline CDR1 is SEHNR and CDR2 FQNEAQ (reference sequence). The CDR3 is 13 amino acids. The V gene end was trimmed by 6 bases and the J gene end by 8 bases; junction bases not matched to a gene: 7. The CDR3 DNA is TGTGCCAGCAGTTACAACACAGGGGATGAGCAGTTCTTC. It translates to CASSYNTGDEQFF. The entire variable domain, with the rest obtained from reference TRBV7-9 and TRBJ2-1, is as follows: DTGVSQNPRHKITKRGQNVTFRCDPISEHNRLYWYRQTLGQGPEFLTYFQNEAQLEKSRLLSDRFSAERPKGSFSTLEIQRTEQGDSAMYLCASSYNTGDEQFFGPGTRLTVL.

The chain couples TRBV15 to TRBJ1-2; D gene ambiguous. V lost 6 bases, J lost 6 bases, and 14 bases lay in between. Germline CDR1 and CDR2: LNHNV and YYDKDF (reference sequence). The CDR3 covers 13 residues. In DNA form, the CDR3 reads TGTGCCACCAGTCTTCGAGGTCGGGATGGCTACACCTTC. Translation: CATSLRGRDGYTF.

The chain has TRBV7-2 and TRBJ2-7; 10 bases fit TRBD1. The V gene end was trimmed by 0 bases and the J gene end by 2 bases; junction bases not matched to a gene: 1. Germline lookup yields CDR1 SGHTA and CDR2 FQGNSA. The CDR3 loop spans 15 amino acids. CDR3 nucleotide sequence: TGTGCCAGCAGCTTAGCGGGGACAGGGGCCTACGAGCAGTACTTC. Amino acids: CASSLAGTGAYEQYF.

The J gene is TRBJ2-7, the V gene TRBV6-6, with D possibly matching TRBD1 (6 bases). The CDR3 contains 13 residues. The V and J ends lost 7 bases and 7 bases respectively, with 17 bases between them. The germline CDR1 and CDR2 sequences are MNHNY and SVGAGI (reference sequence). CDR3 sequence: CASTRTEKGEQYF. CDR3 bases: TGTGCCAGCACAAGGACAGAGAAGGGTGAGCAGTACTTC.

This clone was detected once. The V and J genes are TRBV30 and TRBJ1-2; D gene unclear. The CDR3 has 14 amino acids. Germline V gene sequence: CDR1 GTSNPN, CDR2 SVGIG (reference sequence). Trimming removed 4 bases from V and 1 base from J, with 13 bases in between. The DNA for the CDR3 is TGTGCCTGGAATCACATACGGGGTAACTATGGCTACACCTTC. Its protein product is CAWNHIRGNYGYTF.

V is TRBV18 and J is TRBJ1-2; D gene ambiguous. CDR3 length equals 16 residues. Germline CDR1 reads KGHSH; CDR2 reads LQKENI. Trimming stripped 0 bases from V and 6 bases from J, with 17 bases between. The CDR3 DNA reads TGTGCCAGCTCACCACCTACAAGTACCTTTTGGGATGGCTACACCTTC. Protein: CASSPPTSTFWDGYTF. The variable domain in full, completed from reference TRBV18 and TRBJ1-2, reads NAGVMQNPRHLVRRRGQEARLRCSPMKGHSHVYWYRQLPEEGLKFMVYLQKENIIDESGMPKERFSAEFPKEGPSILRIQQVVRGDSAAYFCASSPPTSTFWDGYTFGSGTRLTVV.

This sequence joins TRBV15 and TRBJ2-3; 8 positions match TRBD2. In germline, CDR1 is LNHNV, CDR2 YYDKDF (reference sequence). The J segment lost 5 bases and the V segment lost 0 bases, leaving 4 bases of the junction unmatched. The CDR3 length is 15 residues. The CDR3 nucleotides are TGTGCCACCAGCAGAGAGCGGGGGGTTGGAGATACGCAGTATTTT. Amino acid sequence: CATSRERGVGDTQYF.

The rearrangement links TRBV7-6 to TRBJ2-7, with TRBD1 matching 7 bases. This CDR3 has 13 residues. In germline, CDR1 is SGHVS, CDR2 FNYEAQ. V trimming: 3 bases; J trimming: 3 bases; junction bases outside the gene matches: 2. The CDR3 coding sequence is TGTGCCAGCAGCTTCGACAGGGACTACGAGCAGTACTTC. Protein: CASSFDRDYEQYF.

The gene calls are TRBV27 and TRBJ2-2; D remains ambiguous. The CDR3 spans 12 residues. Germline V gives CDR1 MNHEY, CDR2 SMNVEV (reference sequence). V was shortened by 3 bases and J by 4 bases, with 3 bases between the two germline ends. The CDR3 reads CASSFSTGELFF. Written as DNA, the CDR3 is TGTGCCAGCAGTTTCTCCACCGGGGAGCTGTTTTTT.

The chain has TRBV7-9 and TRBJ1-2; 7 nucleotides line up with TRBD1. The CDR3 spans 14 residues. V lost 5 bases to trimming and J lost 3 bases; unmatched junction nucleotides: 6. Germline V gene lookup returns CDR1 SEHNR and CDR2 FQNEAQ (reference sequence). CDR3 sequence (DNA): TGTGCCAGCAGCCTGACAGGGTATGACTATGGCTACACCTTC. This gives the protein CASSLTGYDYGYTF.

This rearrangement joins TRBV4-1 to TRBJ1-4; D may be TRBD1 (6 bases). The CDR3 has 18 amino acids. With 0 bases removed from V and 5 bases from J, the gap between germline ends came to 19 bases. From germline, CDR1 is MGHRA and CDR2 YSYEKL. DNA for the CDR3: TGCGCCAGCAGCCAAGATTTAGGACAGTCGGGTCCCAATGAAAAACTGTTTTTT. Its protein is CASSQDLGQSGPNEKLFF.

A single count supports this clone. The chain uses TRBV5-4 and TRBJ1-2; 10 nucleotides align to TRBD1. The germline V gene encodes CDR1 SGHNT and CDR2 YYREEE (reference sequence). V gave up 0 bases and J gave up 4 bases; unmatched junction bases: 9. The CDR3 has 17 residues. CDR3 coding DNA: TGTGCCAGCAGCTTGGTTTTAGGGACAGGGGCCCCCTATGGCTACACCTTC. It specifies CASSLVLGTGAPYGYTF.